The 19 T cell receptor beta chains reported below all come from one sample, sequenced in a study of T cells in Graves' hyperthyroidism and ophthalmopathy. RNA transcripts gave rise to amplified TCR beta CDR3 regions. TCR CDR3 regions were first amplified by RT-PCR with HTBI primers. TCRdb reanalysed the multiplex PCR reads using MiXCR and keeps one entry per CDR3 protein. The sample lists around 400,000 distinct CDR3 sequences; approximately 14% were seen once. Input material: blood. The source is a woman under 30 with Graves' hyperthyroidism that later progressed to Graves' ophthalmopathy.

This chain uses TRBV6-1 with TRBJ2-7; 7 positions match TRBD2. V lost 3 bases and J lost 5; bases outside the gene matches: 13. This CDR3 has 16 amino acids. Per germline, CDR1 MNHNS and CDR2 SASEGT. CDR3 DNA sequence: TGTGCCAGCAGTGAGGCAAGTAGGACTAGAATGCACGAGCAGTACTTC. This encodes CASSEASRTRMHEQYF.

This clonotype was counted only a few times. This rearrangement joins TRBV12-3 or TRBV12-4 to TRBJ1-5; D gene unclear. This CDR3 contains 19 residues. V was clipped by 3 bases and J by 0 bases, with 21 bases between them. CDR3 region: CASSFRVPLSAYSNQPQHF. The CDR3 nucleotides are TGTGCCAGCAGTTTTAGAGTACCCTTATCCGCCTATAGCAATCAGCCCCAGCATTTT.

The CDR3 loop reads CASSLAGTGGTLSGNTIYF. The CDR3 region has the DNA TGCGCCAGCAGCTTGGCCGGGACAGGGGGCACCCTCTCTGGAAACACCATATATTTT. This chain uses TRBV5-1 with TRBJ1-3; 12 bases map to TRBD1. Germline loops: CDR1 SGHRS, CDR2 YFSETQ. V shed 0 bases and J 0 bases; nucleotides not matched to a gene: 7. This CDR3 is 19 amino acids long.

CDR3 bases: TGTGCCAGCAGTTCAGAAAAGAGCAGCCCCTATCAGCCCCAGCATTTT. This encodes CASSSEKSSPYQPQHF. The genes are TRBV6-2 or TRBV6-3 and TRBJ1-5; D is unresolved. Germline CDR1 and CDR2: MNHEY and SVGEGT. Deletions cut 4 bases from V and 5 bases from J, with 18 bases between. The CDR3 is 16 residues long.

This clonotype was seen repeatedly, ten times or more. The CDR3 nucleotides are TGTGCCACCAGTCCCAGTTGGGGACAAAGCTATGGCTACACCTTC. The encoded protein is CATSPSWGQSYGYTF. The gene calls are TRBV24-1 and TRBJ1-2; D might be TRBD1 (6 bases). The V gene lost 6 bases and the J gene lost 4 bases, with 17 bases spanning the gap. This CDR3 is built from 15 residues. Germline lookup yields CDR1 KGHDR and CDR2 SFDVKD.

This clonotype was detected many times. The chain joins TRBV2 to TRBJ1-2; 9 nucleotides align to TRBD1. Trimming took 5 bases from V and 8 from J; bases not matched to a gene: 12. Germline assignment: CDR1 SNHLY and CDR2 FYNNEI. This CDR3 region has 15 residues. CDR3 bases: TGTGCCAGCAGTCTCGGGGACAGGGAAGGGTCGGGCTACACCTTC. Translation gives CASSLGDREGSGYTF.

As for this clonotype: The junction departs from the called germline gene at one end, perhaps through a read error. The rearrangement links TRBV6-2 or TRBV6-3 to TRBJ1-2; tentatively, D is TRBD1 (5 bases). Germline V gene sequence: CDR1 MNHEY, CDR2 SVGEGT. The CDR3 spans 14 residues. In nucleotides, the CDR3 is TGTGCCAGCAGTTCTTTCGGACACAACTATGGCCACACCTTC. Translated: CASSSFGHNYGHTF.

This chain uses TRBV2 with TRBJ2-3, with 10 bases fitting TRBD2. Per germline, CDR1 SNHLY and CDR2 FYNNEI. Trimming took 7 bases from V and 3 from J; bases not matched to a gene: 4. This CDR3 has 14 amino acids. CDR3 protein: CASTASGSTDTQYF. Here the CDR3 DNA reads TGTGCCAGCACCGCTAGCGGGAGTACAGATACGCAGTATTTT.

This clonotype has ten or more counts. The V and J genes are TRBV5-1 and TRBJ2-3; 8 bases align to TRBD2. The CDR3 is 15 residues long. CDR1 is SGHRS, CDR2 YFSETQ, per germline. Trimming at V came to 6 bases and at J to 2 bases, leaving 8 bases not matched to a gene. The CDR3 protein is CASTRLAQNTDTQYF. Here the CDR3 DNA reads TGCGCCAGCACCAGACTAGCGCAGAACACAGATACGCAGTATTTT.

This clonotype was seen ten or more times. The chain combines TRBV7-9 with TRBJ2-3; D uncertain. Germline loops: CDR1 SEHNR, CDR2 FQNEAQ (reference sequence). The V end was cut by 8 bases, the J end by 0 bases, with 6 bases between. The CDR3 extends over 12 amino acids. CDR3 coding DNA: TGTGCCAGCTACCATAGCACAGATACGCAGTATTTT. Its translation: CASYHSTDTQYF.

There are many counts of this clonotype. The J gene is TRBJ1-2, the V gene TRBV28, with 8 positions matching TRBD1. The CDR3 sequence is 12 residues long. The V and J ends lost 5 bases and 8 bases, in that order; junction bases with no gene match: 4. Germline CDR1 MDHEN, CDR2 SYDVKM. DNA for the CDR3: TGTGCCAGCAGTGACAGGGGAGAGGGCTACACCTTC. The encoded protein is CASSDRGEGYTF.

The chain uses TRBV30 and TRBJ1-1, with D maybe TRBD1 (6 bases). CDR1 GTSNPN and CDR2 SVGIG come from the germline V gene (reference sequence). Trimming cost V 4 bases and J 1 base, with 10 bases left between them. CDR3 length equals 13 residues. CDR3 nucleotide sequence: TGTGCCTGGACCCTGGACAGGAACACTGAAGCTTTCTTT. It translates to CAWTLDRNTEAFF.

This clonotype came up many times. The V and J genes are TRBV2 and TRBJ2-1; 9 nucleotides match TRBD2. Germline V gene lookup returns CDR1 SNHLY and CDR2 FYNNEI. This CDR3 contains 15 residues. V was pared by 6 bases and J by 8 bases, with 11 bases of the junction left unmatched. CDR3 in DNA: TGTGCCAGCAGGCCCCCGGCGGGAGGGTTCGATGAGCAGTTCTTC. Protein sequence: CASRPPAGGFDEQFF.

This clonotype has at least ten counts. V gene TRBV27 combines with J gene TRBJ2-1; TRBD2 matches at 8 bases. CDR3 length: 13 residues. Trimming at V came to 4 bases and at J to 9 bases, leaving 5 bases not matched to a gene. Germline CDR1 reads MNHEY; CDR2 reads SMNVEV (reference sequence). The CDR3 DNA follows: TGTGCCAGCAGTTCCGGACTAGCTGGTGAGCAGTTCTTC. This codes for CASSSGLAGEQFF.

This clonotype showed up many times. The chain is built from TRBV30 and TRBJ2-3; D unresolved. Germline lookup yields CDR1 GTSNPN and CDR2 SVGIG (reference sequence). The CDR3 length is 14 residues. Between the trimmed V and J ends, which lost 5 bases and 1 base, there was a span of 13 bases. The CDR3 DNA sequence: TGTGCCTGGCAGCCTAATTTGGGCACAGATACGCAGTATTTT. This sequence encodes CAWQPNLGTDTQYF.

This chain joins TRBV4-3 and TRBJ1-3; tentatively, D is TRBD1 (6 bases). There are 18 residues in the CDR3. Germline V gene data show CDR1 as LGHNA and CDR2 as YSLEER. Trimming took 0 bases from V and 0 from J, leaving 15 bases between them. The chain's CDR3 is CASSQEYWTANSGNTIYF. The CDR3, as DNA: TGCGCCAGCAGCCAAGAGTACTGGACAGCGAACTCTGGAAACACCATATATTTT.

V and J are TRBV7-9 and TRBJ1-4, with D unclear. This CDR3 contains 15 residues. Between the trimmed V and J ends, which lost 3 bases and 5 bases, there was a span of 13 bases. Germline V lookup: CDR1 SEHNR, CDR2 FQNEAQ (reference sequence). CDR3 nucleotides: TGTGCCAGCAGCTTTACCGGGGTGGGAAATGAAAAACTGTTTTTT. The encoded protein is CASSFTGVGNEKLFF.

This clonotype was counted many times. The chain recombines TRBV30 with TRBJ2-5; 14 bases align to TRBD2. CDR3 size: 16 residues. In germline, CDR1 is GTSNPN, CDR2 SVGIG (reference sequence). J gave up 5 bases and V 6 bases, and 11 bases lay outside the gene matches. Written as DNA, the CDR3 is TGTGCCTGTGAGCGACCGGGACTAGCGGGAGCTGAGACCCAGTACTTC. Translated: CACERPGLAGAETQYF.

This clonotype was seen many times. The rearrangement uses TRBV7-9 and TRBJ1-1; D perhaps matches TRBD1 (6 bases). The germline CDR1 and CDR2 sequences are SEHNR and FQNEAQ (reference sequence). V was cut by 5 bases and J by 6 bases, with 13 bases left in between. The CDR3 contains 13 residues. The CDR3 DNA reads as TGTGCCAGCAGCCAGACAGGAAGAGCTGAAGCTTTCTTT. Translated: CASSQTGRAEAFF.